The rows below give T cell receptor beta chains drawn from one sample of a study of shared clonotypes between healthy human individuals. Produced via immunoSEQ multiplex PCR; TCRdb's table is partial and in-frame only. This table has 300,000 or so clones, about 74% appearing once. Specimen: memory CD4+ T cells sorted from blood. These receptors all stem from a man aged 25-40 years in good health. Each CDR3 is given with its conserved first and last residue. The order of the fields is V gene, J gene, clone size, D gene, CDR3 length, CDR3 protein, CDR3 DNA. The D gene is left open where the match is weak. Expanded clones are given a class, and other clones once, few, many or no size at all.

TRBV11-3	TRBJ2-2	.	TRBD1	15	CASSFGTGDTGELFF	TGTGCCAGCAGCTTTGGGACAGGGGACACCGGGGAGCTGTTTTTT
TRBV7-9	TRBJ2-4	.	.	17	CASSLLVIDGTKNIQYF	TGTGCCAGCAGCTTACTGGTGATAGACGGGACCAAAAACATTCAGTACTTC
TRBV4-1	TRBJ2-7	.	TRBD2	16	CASSHEGGTSGREQYF	TGCGCCAGCAGCCATGAAGGGGGGACTAGCGGGCGCGAGCAGTACTTC
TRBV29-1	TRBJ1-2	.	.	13	CSVEGRGVHGYTF	TGCAGCGTTGAAGGTCGTGGGGTTCATGGCTACACCTTC
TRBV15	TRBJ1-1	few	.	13	CATSRAGQYSRIF	TGTGCCACCAGCAGGGCCGGACAGTACAGCCGGATCTTT
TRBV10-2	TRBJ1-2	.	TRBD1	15	CASSESGTGNYGYTF	TGCGCCAGCAGTGAGTCGGGGACAGGGAACTATGGCTACACCTTC
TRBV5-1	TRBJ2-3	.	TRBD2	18	CASSYTTSGGGFEDTQYF	TGCGCCAGCAGCTACACTACTAGCGGGGGAGGATTTGAAGATACGCAGTATTTT
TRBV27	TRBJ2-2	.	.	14	CASSPEQWTGELFF	TGTGCCAGCAGCCCGGAGCAGTGGACCGGGGAGCTGTTTTTT
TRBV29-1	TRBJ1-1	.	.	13	CSVDGAVGTEAFF	TGCAGCGTTGACGGGGCCGTTGGCACTGAAGCTTTCTTT
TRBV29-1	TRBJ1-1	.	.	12	CSVVTANTEAFF	TGCAGCGTTGTAACTGCGAACACTGAAGCTTTCTTT
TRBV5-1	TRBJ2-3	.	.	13	CASTHSFTDTQYF	TGCGCCAGCACACACTCCTTCACAGATACGCAGTATTTT
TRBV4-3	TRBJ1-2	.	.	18	CASSKEGTYLATSYGYTF	TGCGCCAGCAGCAAAGAGGGGACCTACCTGGCTACCTCCTATGGCTACACCTTC
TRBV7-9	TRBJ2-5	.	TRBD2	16	CASSFGLAGARETQYF	TGTGCCAGCAGCTTTGGACTAGCGGGAGCCCGCGAGACCCAGTACTTC
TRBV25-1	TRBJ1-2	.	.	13	CASSPFQVGGYTF	TGTGCCAGCAGTCCCTTCCAGGTCGGTGGCTACACCTTC
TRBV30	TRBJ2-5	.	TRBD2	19	CAWSVWGGRSRQYQETQYF	TGTGCCTGGAGTGTTTGGGGCGGGAGGAGTCGGCAGTACCAAGAGACCCAGTACTTC
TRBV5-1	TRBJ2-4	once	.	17	CASSSGQRAGAKNIQYF	TGCGCCAGCAGCTCCGGACAGCGAGCGGGAGCCAAAAACATTCAGTACTTC
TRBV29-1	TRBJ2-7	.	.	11	CSVATGDGRYF	TGCAGCGTTGCAACAGGGGACGGGAGGTACTTC
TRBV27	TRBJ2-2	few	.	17	CASSLYGTAANTGELFF	TGTGCCAGCAGTTTATACGGGACCGCAGCGAACACCGGGGAGCTGTTTTTT
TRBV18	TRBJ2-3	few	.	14	CASSPELASDTQYF	TGTGCCAGCTCACCTGAGCTAGCCTCAGATACGCAGTATTTT
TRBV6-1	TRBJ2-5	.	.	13	CASSEARGRTQYF	TGTGCCAGCAGTGAAGCACGGGGGAGGACCCAGTACTTC
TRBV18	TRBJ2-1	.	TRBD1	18	CASSPGTGALISYNEQFF	TGTGCCAGCTCACCTGGGACAGGGGCCCTAATTTCCTACAATGAGCAGTTCTTC
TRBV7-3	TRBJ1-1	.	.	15	CASSPNRVRDTEAFF	TGTGCCAGCAGCCCTAACCGGGTTCGGGACACTGAAGCTTTCTTT
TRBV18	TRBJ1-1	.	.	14	CASSLVHRNTEAFF	TGTGCCAGCTCCCTGGTCCATCGGAACACTGAAGCTTTCTTT
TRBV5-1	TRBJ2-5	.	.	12	CASREGGETQYF	TGCGCCAGCAGAGAGGGGGGAGAGACCCAGTACTTC
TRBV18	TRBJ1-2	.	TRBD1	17	CASSLGTGGASNYGYTF	TGTGCCAGCTCACTGGGGACAGGGGGCGCCTCTAACTATGGCTACACCTTC
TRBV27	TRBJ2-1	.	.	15	CASRAEAVSYNEQFF	TGTGCCAGCAGAGCAGAGGCCGTCTCCTACAATGAGCAGTTCTTC
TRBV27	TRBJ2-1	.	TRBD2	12	CASSSGLASQFF	TGTGCCAGCAGTTCGGGACTAGCGTCCCAGTTCTTC
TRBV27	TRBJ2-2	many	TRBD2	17	CASSFFGVAGATGELFF	TGTGCCAGCAGTTTCTTTGGGGTAGCGGGAGCCACCGGGGAGCTGTTTTTT
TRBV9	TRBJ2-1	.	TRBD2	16	CASSVLAGDYYNEQFF	TGTGCCAGCAGCGTACTAGCGGGAGATTATTACAATGAGCAGTTCTTC
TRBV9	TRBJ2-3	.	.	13	CASSATLQDTQYF	TGTGCCAGCAGCGCGACCCTACAAGATACGCAGTATTTT
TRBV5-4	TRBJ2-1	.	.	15	CASSLTTSSYNEQFF	TGTGCCAGCAGCTTAACGACTAGCTCCTACAATGAGCAGTTCTTC
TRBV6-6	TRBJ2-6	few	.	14	CASGSYSGANVLTF	TGTGCCAGCGGGTCATACTCTGGGGCCAACGTCCTGACTTTC
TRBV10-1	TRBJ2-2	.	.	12	CASSGVAGELFF	TGCGCCAGCAGCGGGGTCGCCGGGGAGCTGTTTTTT
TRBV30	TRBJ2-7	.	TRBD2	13	CAWSRLAGGEQYF	TGTGCCTGGAGTCGGCTAGCGGGAGGCGAGCAGTACTTC
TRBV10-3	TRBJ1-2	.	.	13	CAITPDRSSGYTF	TGTGCCATCACCCCAGACCGGTCGAGTGGCTACACCTTC
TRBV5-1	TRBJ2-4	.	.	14	CASSRTTRGNIQYF	TGCGCCAGCAGCCGGACTACACGGGGAAACATTCAGTACTTC
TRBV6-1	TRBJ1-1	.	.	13	CASSQTRNTEAFF	TGTGCCAGCAGTCAAACCCGGAACACTGAAGCTTTCTTT
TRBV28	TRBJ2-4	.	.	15	CASSPGTAFGGIQYF	TGTGCCAGCAGCCCCGGGACTGCATTTGGGGGCATTCAGTACTTC
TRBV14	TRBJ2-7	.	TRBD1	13	CASSWDRAYEQYF	TGTGCCAGCAGCTGGGACAGGGCCTACGAGCAGTACTTC
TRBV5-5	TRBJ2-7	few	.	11	CASSLGLGQYF	TGTGCCAGCAGCTTGGGACTGGGGCAGTACTTC
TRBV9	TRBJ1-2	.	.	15	CASSARGRLNYGYTF	TGTGCCAGCAGCGCCAGGGGACGGCTTAACTATGGCTACACCTTC
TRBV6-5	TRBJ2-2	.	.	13	CASSPVGTGELFF	TGTGCCAGCAGCCCCGTAGGAACCGGGGAGCTGTTTTTT
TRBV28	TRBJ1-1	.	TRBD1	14	CASSFDRVLTEAFF	TGTGCCAGCAGTTTCGACAGGGTGCTCACTGAAGCTTTCTTT
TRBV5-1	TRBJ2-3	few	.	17	CASSLEGWGEGTDTQYF	TGCGCCAGCAGCTTGGAAGGGTGGGGAGAGGGGACAGATACGCAGTATTTT
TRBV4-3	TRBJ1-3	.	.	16	CASSQVPGFSGNTIYF	TGCGCCAGCAGCCAAGTACCGGGCTTCTCTGGAAACACCATATATTTT
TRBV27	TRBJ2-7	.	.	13	CASSTRDSYEQYF	TGTGCCAGCAGTACCCGGGACTCCTACGAGCAGTACTTC
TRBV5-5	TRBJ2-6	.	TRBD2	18	CASSSPGLAVTGANVLTF	TGTGCCAGCAGCTCTCCGGGACTAGCGGTTACTGGGGCCAACGTCCTGACTTTC
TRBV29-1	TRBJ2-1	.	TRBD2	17	CSVDEQVLSGSHNEQFF	TGCAGCGTTGATGAACAGGTCCTGAGCGGGAGTCACAATGAGCAGTTCTTC
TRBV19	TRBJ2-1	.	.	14	CASTSSRRYNEQFF	TGTGCCAGTACTAGTTCGCGACGATACAATGAGCAGTTCTTC
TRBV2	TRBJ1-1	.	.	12	CASSELNFEAFF	TGTGCCAGCAGTGAATTAAACTTTGAAGCTTTCTTT